This passage covers 22 T cell receptor beta chains from one sample sequenced in a study of follicular helper T cells after annual influenza vaccination. Specified time point: 2013-2014 season, 7 days after vaccination. TCRdb keeps only in-frame clones here, not all; method: immunoSEQ multiplex PCR. The table shows about 5,200 clones, with roughly 90% occurring only once. Specimen: CXCR5+ CD38- circulating T follicular helper cells from blood, collected 7 days after influenza vaccination. As to subset: circulating Tfh, non-naive CD4+CXCR5+PD-1+ (ICOS+CD38+ or ICOS-CD38-). The source is an adult who received the influenza vaccine.

CDR3 amino acids: CASRDSGTQETQYF. The CDR3 DNA reads as TGTGCCAGCAGGGATAGCGGCACCCAAGAGACCCAGTACTTC. The chain is built from TRBV6-6 and TRBJ2-5, with D possibly matching TRBD2 (6 bases). Germline CDR1 reads MNHNY; CDR2 reads SVGAGI (reference sequence). This CDR3 has 14 amino acids. V gave up 6 bases and J gave up 1 base, with 12 bases separating them.

The V call is TRBV19, the J call TRBJ1-1; TRBD1 might be the D (6 bases). Germline loops: CDR1 LNHDA, CDR2 SQIVND (reference sequence). The V and J ends lost 5 bases and 2 bases respectively, with 15 bases between them. The CDR3 spans 15 residues. DNA for the CDR3: TGTGCCAGTAGTTTCGACCGACAGGTTAACACTGAAGCTTTCTTT. The encoded protein is CASSFDRQVNTEAFF.

V is TRBV7-2 and J is TRBJ2-2; the D gene is possibly TRBD1 (5 bases). The CDR3 has 18 residues. With 2 bases removed from V and 1 base from J, the gap between germline ends came to 17 bases. Germline V gene sequence: CDR1 SGHTA, CDR2 FQGNSA. The CDR3 is CASSLLVWGQGNTGELFF. CDR3 DNA sequence: TGTGCCAGCAGCTTATTGGTTTGGGGTCAGGGGAACACCGGGGAGCTGTTTTTT.

This rearrangement joins TRBV7-8 to TRBJ2-2, with 11 bases matching TRBD1. Trimming removed 5 bases from V and 6 bases from J; junction bases left unmatched: 8. The CDR3 length is 16 residues. Germline V CDR1 and CDR2: SGHVS, FQNEAQ. CDR3 protein: CASSRLGQGVPGELFF. CDR3 coding DNA: TGTGCCAGCAGCCGACTGGGACAGGGGGTGCCCGGGGAGCTGTTTTTT.

J is TRBJ2-7 and V is TRBV28, with 7 bases lining up with TRBD1. The CDR3 is 12 amino acids. CDR1 and CDR2 from the germline V gene are MDHEN and SYDVKM. After removal of 5 bases from V and 7 bases from J, the junction contained 5 bases not matched to a gene. In DNA, the CDR3 is TGTGCCAGCAGTAAGGGGGCGAAGGAGCAGTACTTC. This translates into CASSKGAKEQYF.

The gene calls are TRBV28 and TRBJ1-4, with a possible D match to TRBD1 (5 bases). Germline V gene sequence: CDR1 MDHEN, CDR2 SYDVKM. V lost 3 bases, J lost 5 bases, and 13 bases lay in between. CDR3 size: 15 residues. CDR3 amino acids: CASSFTGRGNEKLFF. The CDR3 DNA reads as TGTGCCAGCAGTTTCACAGGTCGGGGGAATGAAAAACTGTTTTTT.

The chain couples TRBV11-1 to TRBJ2-3; no clear D gene. The CDR3 covers 14 residues. The germline V and J ends were trimmed by 5 bases and 6 bases, with 15 bases remaining between them. Germline V CDR1 and CDR2: SGHAT, FQDESV (reference sequence). The DNA of the CDR3 is TGTGCCAGCAGCCCGATGATCTCGCGGGATACGCAGTATTTT. It encodes CASSPMISRDTQYF.

The J gene is TRBJ2-1, the V gene TRBV6-1, with 7 bases aligning to TRBD1. The germline gives CDR1 MNHNS, CDR2 SASEGT. V was clipped by 2 bases and J by 6 bases; unmatched bases: 10. This CDR3 spans 16 amino acids. The CDR3 spells CASSEQWGTASNEQFF. The CDR3 DNA reads TGTGCCAGCAGTGAACAATGGGGGACAGCTTCCAATGAGCAGTTCTTC.

The CDR3 is CASSVATGWSGYTF. Here the CDR3 DNA reads TGTGCCAGCAGCGTAGCTACAGGGTGGAGTGGCTACACCTTC. J is TRBJ1-2 and V is TRBV9, with D maybe TRBD1 (6 bases). Germline V CDR1 and CDR2: SGDLS, YYNGEE. The CDR3 extends over 14 amino acids. The V and J ends lost 0 bases and 7 bases respectively, with 13 bases between them. The full variable domain, with the rest looked up from reference TRBV9 and TRBJ1-2, is DSGVTQTPKHLITATGQRVTLRCSPRSGDLSVYWYQQSLDQGLQFLIQYYNGEERAKGNILERFSAQQFPDLHSELNLSSLELGDSALYFCASSVATGWSGYTFGSGTRLTVV.

This chain connects TRBV18 to TRBJ1-1, with 7 bases lining up with TRBD1. V trimming: 6 bases; J trimming: 2 bases; junction bases outside the gene matches: 6. CDR1 and CDR2 from the germline V gene are KGHSH and LQKENI. The CDR3 is 14 amino acids. The CDR3 region is CASSLGTDNTEAFF. CDR3 in DNA: TGTGCCAGCTCTCTCGGGACAGACAACACTGAAGCTTTCTTT.

The count of this clone is one. In nucleotides, the CDR3 is TGTGCCTGGAGTAGGGGGTCTCGGGGAGTCGGGGAGCTGTTTTTT. Translating gives CAWSRGSRGVGELFF. This sequence joins TRBV30 and TRBJ2-2, with a weak D call TRBD1 (6 bases). Trimming pared 2 bases from V and 7 bases from J, leaving 17 bases between. The germline CDR1 and CDR2 sequences are GTSNPN and SVGIG (reference sequence). The length of the CDR3 is 15 residues.

The V and J genes are TRBV10-3 and TRBJ1-2, with D hard to call. Deletions cut 0 bases from V and 0 bases from J, with 8 bases between. This CDR3 has 15 amino acids. In germline, CDR1 is ENHRY, CDR2 SYGVKD. CDR3 nucleotide sequence: TGTGCCATCAGTGAGTCTGGGCGAGCTAACTATGGCTACACCTTC. Protein product: CAISESGRANYGYTF.

This clone has only one observation. The chain couples TRBV11-2 to TRBJ1-1, with no clear D. V gave up 0 bases and J gave up 1 base, with 9 bases separating them. Germline V gives CDR1 SGHAT, CDR2 FQNNGV. The CDR3 length is 15 residues. CDR3 coding DNA: TGTGCCAGCAGCTTAGAGCACGGTGGGAACACTGAAGCTTTCTTT. Residues: CASSLEHGGNTEAFF.

Notes on this clone: Sequence at one end of the junction differs from germline and may be a read error. The sample carries other DNA sequences with the same CDR3. This chain connects TRBV7-9 to TRBJ2-3; 13 nucleotides match TRBD2. Germline assignment: CDR1 SEHNR and CDR2 FQNEAQ (reference sequence). The CDR3 runs to 15 residues. The CDR3 bases are TGTGCCACCCGACTAGCGGGGGGAAGCACGGATACGCAGTATTTT. Translated: CATRLAGGSTDTQYF.

This sequence joins TRBV6-1 and TRBJ1-5, with TRBD1 matching over 7 bases. CDR3 length equals 14 residues. V was clipped by 5 bases and J by 4 bases; unmatched bases: 5. Germline V gene data show CDR1 as MNHNS and CDR2 as SASEGT. CDR3 sequence (DNA): TGTGCCAGCAGTTCACGGGACAGTAATCAGCCCCAGCATTTT. Amino acid sequence: CASSSRDSNQPQHF.

The rearrangement links TRBV6-4 to TRBJ2-1; TRBD1 might be the D (6 bases). CDR1 is MRHNA and CDR2 is SNTAGT in the germline V gene. CDR3 size: 15 residues. The V and J ends lost 6 bases and 2 bases respectively, with 14 bases between them. The CDR3 region has the DNA TGTGCCAGCAGCCCCTTACAGGGACCCTACAATGAGCAGTTCTTC. Translated, it gives CASSPLQGPYNEQFF.

On this clone: One junction end disagrees with the germline gene, perhaps due to a read error. V is TRBV5-1 and J is TRBJ2-6; no firm D call. Looked up from germline, CDR1 is SGHRS and CDR2 is YFSETQ. This CDR3 contains 14 residues. The chain's CDR3 is CASSSAGVADVLTF. CDR3 coding DNA: TGCGCCAGCAGCTCGGCCGGAGTGGCCGACGTCCTGACTTTC.

The chain combines TRBV7-9 with TRBJ1-1; TRBD1 might be the D (6 bases). Germline CDR1 reads SEHNR; CDR2 reads FQNEAQ (reference sequence). V dropped 4 bases and J dropped 0 bases, with 18 bases sitting between them. This CDR3 is built from 17 residues. CDR3 sequence reads: CASSSPRGGRMNTEAFF. The CDR3 DNA reads as TGTGCCAGCAGCTCCCCACGCGGGGGCAGGATGAACACTGAAGCTTTCTTT. Together with reference TRBV7-9 and TRBJ1-1, the CDR3 gives the full variable domain: DTGVSQNPRHKITKRGQNVTFRCDPISEHNRLYWYRQTLGQGPEFLTYFQNEAQLEKSRLLSDRFSAERPKGSFSTLEIQRTEQGDSAMYLCASSSPRGGRMNTEAFFGQGTRLTVV.

The V call is TRBV7-9, the J call TRBJ2-2; perhaps TRBD2 as D (7 bases). The length of the CDR3 is 15 residues. Trimming cost V 11 bases and J 2 bases, with 18 bases left between them. Germline loops: CDR1 SEHNR, CDR2 FQNEAQ (reference sequence). CDR3 nucleotide sequence: TGTGCCTCCATAGGGGGGGCCCAAAACACCGGGGAGCTGTTTTTT. This codes for CASIGGAQNTGELFF. The variable domain in full, with the rest retrieved from reference TRBV7-9 and TRBJ2-2, is DTGVSQNPRHKITKRGQNVTFRCDPISEHNRLYWYRQTLGQGPEFLTYFQNEAQLEKSRLLSDRFSAERPKGSFSTLEIQRTEQGDSAMYLCASIGGAQNTGELFFGEGSRLTVL.

The genes are TRBV7-3 and TRBJ2-3, with D perhaps matching TRBD1 (5 bases). Germline V lookup: CDR1 SGHTA, CDR2 FQGTGA. The length of the CDR3 is 14 residues. V shed 5 bases and J shed 2 bases, with 11 bases lying between them. The CDR3 coding sequence is TGTGCCAGCAGCCTGGTAGGGGCCACAGATACGCAGTATTTT. This sequence encodes CASSLVGATDTQYF.

The chain carries TRBV12-5 and TRBJ2-5; 8 positions match TRBD2. V lost 1 base to trimming and J lost 0 bases; unmatched junction nucleotides: 4. Germline V CDR1 and CDR2: LGHNT, FRNRAP. The CDR3 length is 16 residues. DNA for the CDR3: TGTGCTAGTGGTTTGGGAGCGGGGGCCTACCAAGAGACCCAGTACTTC. Translated, it gives CASGLGAGAYQETQYF.

The genes are TRBV25-1 and TRBJ1-2; no definite D call. The length of the CDR3 is 12 residues. V dropped 8 bases and J dropped 8 bases, with 15 bases sitting between them. Germline V gene lookup returns CDR1 MGHDK and CDR2 SYGVNS. CDR3 region: CASQPSEGGYTF. Written as DNA, the CDR3 is TGTGCCAGCCAACCAAGCGAGGGAGGCTACACCTTC.